This T cell receptor beta chain was documented in a study of radiation and T cells in renal cell carcinoma. Looking at the study overall: Nephrectomy followed 15 Gy stereotactic body radiation by 4 weeks.

CDR1 is SEHNR and CDR2 is FQNEAQ in the germline V gene (reference sequence). The CDR3 is 12 residues long. V gave up 4 bases and J gave up 10 bases, with 11 bases separating them. The data were produced by immunoSEQ multiplex PCR, yet TCRdb's version contains in-frame clones alone and is incomplete. The sample records about 150,000 clones, over 80% being singletons. The time point was: blood 2 weeks post-SBRT. This sample's treatment: 15 Gy SBRT to primary tumor, nephrectomy 4 weeks later. Serial blood draws occurred at baseline and 2 and 4 weeks post-SBRT. The receptor was isolated from a woman in her forties or fifties with renal cell carcinoma. The V and J genes are TRBV7-9 and TRBJ2-1, with a tentative D call TRBD1 (5 bases). Sample: blood, taken from a patient whose treatment included radiotherapy and nephrectomy. The CDR3 DNA reads TGTGCCAGCAGCTCAGGGTTCGCGGAGCAGTTCTTC. Protein: CASSSGFAEQFF.